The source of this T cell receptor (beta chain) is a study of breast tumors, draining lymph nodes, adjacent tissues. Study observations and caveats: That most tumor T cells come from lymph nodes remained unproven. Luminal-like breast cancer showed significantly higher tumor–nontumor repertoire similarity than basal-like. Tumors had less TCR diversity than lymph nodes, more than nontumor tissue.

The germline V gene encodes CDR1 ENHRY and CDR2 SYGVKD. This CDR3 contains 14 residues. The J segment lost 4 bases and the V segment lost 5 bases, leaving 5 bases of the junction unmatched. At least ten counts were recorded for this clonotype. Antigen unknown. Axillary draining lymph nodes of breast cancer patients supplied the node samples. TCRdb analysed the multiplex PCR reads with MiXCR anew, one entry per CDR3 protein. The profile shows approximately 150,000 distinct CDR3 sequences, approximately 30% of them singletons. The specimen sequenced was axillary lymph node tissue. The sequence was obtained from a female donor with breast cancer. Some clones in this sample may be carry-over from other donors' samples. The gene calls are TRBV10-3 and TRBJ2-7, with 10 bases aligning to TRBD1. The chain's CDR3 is CAISPGTGVYEQYF. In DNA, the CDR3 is TGTGCCATCAGTCCCGGGACAGGGGTTTACGAGCAGTACTTC.